These 19 T cell receptor beta chains originate from one sample sequenced in a study of T cell responses to AZD1222 COVID-19 vaccine. TCRdb keeps only in-frame clones here, not all; method: immunoSEQ multiplex PCR. The data show about 170,000 clones, about 83% seen once. The input for sequencing was peripheral blood, taken 28 days after the second AZD1222 dose. The receptors originated from an adult who received the AZD1222 COVID-19 vaccine.

In this sample, this clone is medium-sized. The chain uses TRBV3-1 (or the pseudogene TRBV3-2) and TRBJ1-5; 7 positions agree with TRBD1. Germline V gene lookup returns CDR1 LGHDT and CDR2 YNNKEL (reference sequence). The CDR3 has 14 residues. After removal of 4 bases from V and 5 bases from J, the junction contained 5 bases not matched to a gene. CDR3 sequence: CASSRGGAHQPQHF. The CDR3 nucleotides read TGTGCCAGCAGCCGAGGGGGCGCCCATCAGCCCCAGCATTTT.

The rearrangement joins TRBV5-1 to TRBJ2-7, with 9 bases identical to TRBD2. CDR1 and CDR2 (germline): SGHRS, YFSETQ. Trimming removed 4 bases from V and 5 bases from J; junction bases left unmatched: 10. The CDR3 sequence is 15 residues long. The CDR3 here is CASSLSPASGDEQYF. As DNA, the CDR3 is TGCGCCAGCAGCCTCTCTCCCGCTAGCGGGGACGAGCAGTACTTC.

J is TRBJ2-1 and V is TRBV18; 7 bases align to TRBD1. The CDR3 is 16 amino acids. Germline CDR1 reads KGHSH; CDR2 reads LQKENI. The V and J ends lost 3 bases and 4 bases, in that order; junction bases with no gene match: 9. The CDR3 is CASSPSIQGSYNEQFF. For the CDR3, the DNA is TGTGCCAGCTCACCGAGTATACAGGGGAGTTACAATGAGCAGTTCTTC.

The chain carries TRBV15 and TRBJ1-2; TRBD1 matches at 11 bases. This CDR3 is 12 amino acids long. V was clipped by 9 bases and J by 5 bases; unmatched bases: 2. CDR1 is LNHNV and CDR2 is YYDKDF in the germline V gene (reference sequence). CDR3 in DNA: TGTGCCACAGGACAGGGGGCATATGGCTACACCTTC. It encodes CATGQGAYGYTF.

V is TRBV7-9 and J is TRBJ2-3; no clear D gene. Germline V gene lookup returns CDR1 SEHNR and CDR2 FQNEAQ (reference sequence). The CDR3 loop spans 13 amino acids. The V end lost 3 bases, the J end lost 0 bases, and 4 bases lay between the germline ends. CDR3 bases: TGTGCCAGCAGCTTCGTCAGCACAGATACGCAGTATTTT. Amino acids: CASSFVSTDTQYF.

CDR3 sequence (DNA): TGTGCCAGCAGCGCAAGACTAGCGGGGGGATCCTACGAGCAGTACTTC. Translated, it gives CASSARLAGGSYEQYF. The chain uses TRBV7-9 and TRBJ2-7; TRBD2 matches 13 bases. The CDR3 has 16 amino acids. Germline CDR1 is SEHNR and CDR2 is FQNEAQ (reference sequence). V lost 5 bases to trimming and J lost 1 base; unmatched junction nucleotides: 5.

V and J are TRBV3-1 (or the pseudogene TRBV3-2) and TRBJ1-6; 8 bases align to TRBD1. This CDR3 is 15 amino acids long. With 5 bases clipped from V and 7 bases from J, the junction kept 7 bases outside the gene matches. The germline gives CDR1 LGHDT, CDR2 YNNKEL (reference sequence). The CDR3 coding sequence is TGTGCCAGCAGCTACCGGACAGGGTGGAATTCACCCCTCCACTTT. Residues: CASSYRTGWNSPLHF.

This rearrangement joins TRBV7-9 to TRBJ2-5; 9 nucleotides line up with TRBD2. The CDR3 is 16 amino acids. V lost 4 bases to trimming and J lost 5 bases; unmatched junction nucleotides: 11. CDR1 and CDR2 from the germline V gene are SEHNR and FQNEAQ (reference sequence). The CDR3 is CASSSWREGGGETQYF. The CDR3 coding sequence is TGTGCCAGCAGCTCGTGGCGGGAGGGCGGCGGGGAGACCCAGTACTTC. Looking up the rest from reference TRBV7-9 and TRBJ2-5 gives the full variable domain: DTGVSQNPRHKITKRGQNVTFRCDPISEHNRLYWYRQTLGQGPEFLTYFQNEAQLEKSRLLSDRFSAERPKGSFSTLEIQRTEQGDSAMYLCASSSWREGGGETQYFGPGTRLLVL.

V is TRBV19 and J is TRBJ1-1, with D possibly matching TRBD1 (5 bases). The CDR3 length is 15 residues. Trimming left V 4 bases short and J 5 bases short, with 17 bases between. Germline CDR1 is LNHDA and CDR2 is SQIVND (reference sequence). The chain's CDR3 is CASSRGTPRVTEAFF. The CDR3 DNA is TGTGCCAGTAGTAGAGGGACTCCCAGGGTTACTGAAGCTTTCTTT.

Only a few counts were recorded for this clone. The chain uses TRBV30 and TRBJ1-2, with D unclear. Looked up from germline, CDR1 is GTSNPN and CDR2 is SVGIG (reference sequence). The CDR3 runs 12 residues. V gave up 1 base and J gave up 4 bases, with 7 bases separating them. The DNA of the CDR3 is TGTGCCTGGAGTGCCTACAGCTATGGCTACACCTTC. Amino acids: CAWSAYSYGYTF.

This chain connects TRBV2 to TRBJ2-1, with 9 nucleotides matching TRBD2. J lost 15 bases, V lost 8 bases, and 23 bases had no gene match. Germline CDR1 is SNHLY and CDR2 is FYNNEI. The CDR3 is 16 amino acids. CDR3 sequence: CASGSTQTVIAGEGFF. The CDR3 nucleotides read TGTGCCAGCGGAAGCACACAAACAGTTATAGCGGGGGAGGGGTTCTTC.

The chain employs TRBV7-9 and TRBJ2-7; TRBD2 is a possible D gene (5 bases). CDR3 size: 15 residues. CDR1 is SEHNR, CDR2 FQNEAQ, per germline (reference sequence). Trimming took 4 bases from V and 7 from J, leaving 20 bases between them. The CDR3 loop reads CASSSSGNPTKEQYF. The CDR3 DNA reads as TGTGCCAGCAGCTCGTCCGGGAATCCAACCAAGGAGCAGTACTTC.

This sequence joins TRBV21-1 and TRBJ2-6. TRBV21-1 is termed a pseudogene. There are 18 residues in the CDR3. The CDR3 nucleotides are TGTGCCAGCAGCAAAACCCTTTTAAATAAGGCTGGGGCCAACGTCCTGACTTTC. It is translated as CASSKTLLNKAGANVLTF.

The V call is TRBV3-1 (or the pseudogene TRBV3-2), the J call TRBJ2-2; the match to TRBD2 covers 8 bases. This CDR3 comprises 21 residues. V shed 1 base, J shed 6 bases, and the junction held 22 bases outside the gene matches. Per germline, CDR1 LGHDT and CDR2 YNNKEL (reference sequence). This CDR3 is CASSQVHRSRLARGNAGELFF. The CDR3 nucleotides read TGTGCCAGCAGCCAAGTCCACAGGAGTAGACTAGCGAGGGGCAATGCCGGGGAGCTGTTTTTT.

The chain joins TRBV7-9 to TRBJ2-7, with a possible D match to TRBD2 (5 bases). The germline CDR1 and CDR2 sequences are SEHNR and FQNEAQ (reference sequence). Trimming took 0 bases from V and 4 from J, leaving 16 bases between them. The CDR3 contains 16 residues. The CDR3 DNA is TGTGCCAGCAGCTTAGCTCTTGGGTCCGGACTTTACGAGCAGTACTTC. Its protein is CASSLALGSGLYEQYF.

The J gene is TRBJ1-1, the V gene TRBV6-5; D possibly corresponds to TRBD1 (6 bases). Germline values: CDR1 MNHEY, CDR2 SVGAGI. V was pared by 8 bases and J by 6 bases, with 10 bases between. The CDR3 is 11 residues long. The CDR3 bases are TGTGCCAGCCAGGGGTGGGCTGAAGCTTTCTTT. This sequence encodes CASQGWAEAFF.

This chain connects TRBV6-1 to TRBJ2-5; 9 nucleotides match TRBD2. The J segment lost 1 base and the V segment lost 3 bases, leaving 3 bases of the junction unmatched. From germline, CDR1 is MNHNS and CDR2 SASEGT. This CDR3 has 15 residues. The CDR3 protein is CASSDLAGVQETQYF. CDR3 nucleotides: TGTGCCAGCAGTGATTTAGCGGGGGTCCAAGAGACCCAGTACTTC.

The chain joins TRBV11-2 to TRBJ2-1; D gene uncertain. This CDR3 contains 15 residues. Per the germline V gene, CDR1 is SGHAT and CDR2 is FQNNGV. The V end lost 0 bases, the J end lost 7 bases, and 13 bases lay between the germline ends. This chain's CDR3 is CASSLDIASGNEQFF. The CDR3 DNA reads as TGTGCCAGCAGCTTAGATATTGCCTCTGGAAATGAGCAGTTCTTC.

The chain is built from TRBV3-1 (or the pseudogene TRBV3-2) and TRBJ1-6; TRBD1 matches at 7 bases. V lost 6 bases, J lost 9 bases, and 8 bases stayed unmatched. Germline CDR1 and CDR2: LGHDT and YNNKEL (reference sequence). The CDR3 is 14 residues long. CDR3 DNA: TGTGCCAGCAGTAGCGGACAGGACAGTTCACCCCTCCACTTT. This codes for CASSSGQDSSPLHF.